This paragraph reports one T cell receptor beta chain. What it binds is unknown. In germline, CDR1 is MNHNS, CDR2 SASEGT. The ends were cut back, 1 base at V and 5 bases at J, with 17 bases in the middle. The CDR3 contains 16 residues. The record originates from a study of cytomegalovirus exposure and HLA in healthy donors. The study's findings and limits: Some highly shared sequence variants likely arose as a pipeline artifact.

The PCR employed 60 Vbeta primers together with 13 Jbeta primers. The table came from immunoSEQ multiplex PCR; TCRdb's copy has only in-frame clones and leaves some out. Of fewer than 130,000 clones in the sample, around 80% were seen once. Sequencing was done on a sample of PBMCs. V usage is TRBV6-1 and J usage is TRBJ1-2, with a tentative D call TRBD1 (5 bases). This TCR came from a man aged 30-40 years in good health and CMV-seropositive. CDR3 nucleotide sequence: TGTGCCAGCAGTGAAGTGGGTGGGGAAAGGGGATATGGCTACACCTTC. Residues: CASSEVGGERGYGYTF.